A selection of T cell receptor beta chains follows, all from one sample in a study of T cells in Graves' hyperthyroidism and ophthalmopathy. TCRdb reprocessed the multiplex PCR reads with MiXCR, giving one entry per CDR3 protein. This table has 600,000 to 650,000 distinct CDR3 sequences, roughly 15% appearing once. The sequenced sample was blood. These receptors were collected from a woman aged 25 to 39 with Graves' hyperthyroidism. Each CDR3 is given with its conserved first and last residue. The D gene is left open where the match is weak. Clone size, where shown, is once, few, many, or a class for clones that have expanded.

cdr3_nt cdr3_aa j_call v_call d_call cdr3_length clone_size
TGTGCCAGCAGCCCAGCGGGACTCCCAGGCACTGAAGCTTTCTTT CASSPAGLPGTEAFF TRBJ1-1 TRBV14 NA 15 NA
TGTGCCAGCAGCTTAACCCCACCACAGGGGACCGGGGAGCTGTTTTTT CASSLTPPQGTGELFF TRBJ2-2 TRBV7-9 TRBD1 16 few
TGTGCCAGCAGTCCCACGACTTCGGGCACAGATACGCAGTATTTT CASSPTTSGTDTQYF TRBJ2-3 TRBV12-3/TRBV12-4 NA 15 many
TGCGCCAGCAGACGGACAGGGGTCGGGGACACAGATACGCAGTATTTT CASRRTGVGDTDTQYF TRBJ2-3 TRBV5-1 TRBD1 16 few
TGTGCCTGGATTGGTGACAGACAGAACACTGAAGCTTTCTTT CAWIGDRQNTEAFF TRBJ1-1 TRBV30 NA 14 many
TGTGCCAGCAGCAGTGCGGGCGGCTACGAGCAGTACTTC CASSSAGGYEQYF TRBJ2-7 TRBV3-1 NA 13 many
TGTGCCAGCAGCTTTCCCGGGGCCATCTCGCACACTGAAGCTTTCTTT CASSFPGAISHTEAFF TRBJ1-1 TRBV11-2 NA 16 many
TGTGCCTGGAATCCTTTCTCTGGGGCCAACGTCCTGACTTTC CAWNPFSGANVLTF TRBJ2-6 TRBV30 NA 14 many
TGCGCCAGCAGCCAAGTTGCAGCGACTAGCACAGATACGCAGTATTTT CASSQVAATSTDTQYF TRBJ2-3 TRBV4-1 NA 16 few
TGTGCCAGTAAATCCTCGGGACTAGCGGGAGGCAAAAACATTCAGTACTTC CASKSSGLAGGKNIQYF TRBJ2-4 TRBV11-1 TRBD2 17 few
TGTGCCAGCAGCTTCTCCCCCACCACCATGATTAGCGGCACTTTCTACTCCTACGAGCAGTACTTC CASSFSPTTMISGTFYSYEQYF TRBJ2-7 TRBV7-8 NA 22 many
TGTGCCAGCAGCCCCCGCACCGGGACACCTCAGTCCTACGAGCAGTACTTC CASSPRTGTPQSYEQYF TRBJ2-7 TRBV11-1 NA 17 many
TGTGCCAGCTGCCAGGGAGGCGAGCAGTACTTC CASCQGGEQYF TRBJ2-7 TRBV3-1 NA 11 NA
TGTGCCAGCAGCGACCGGACAGGCCGTAATTCACCCCTCCACTTT CASSDRTGRNSPLHF TRBJ1-6 TRBV11-2 TRBD1 15 NA
TGTGCCGGGAGGGCAGAGGGAAACAATGAGCAGTTCTTC CAGRAEGNNEQFF TRBJ2-1 TRBV12-3/TRBV12-4 TRBD2 13 many
TGTGCCAGCAGCGCAAAGGGACTAGCGGGAGCAGACCAGTACTTC CASSAKGLAGADQYF TRBJ2-5 TRBV7-9 TRBD2 15 NA
TGTGCCAGCAGCTTAACTGCCTCAGCCTACAATGAGCAGTTCTTC CASSLTASAYNEQFF TRBJ2-1 TRBV7-3 NA 15 many
TGTGCCAGCAGTTACTCCGCCGGACAGGGGATTGTGGAGACCCAGTACTTC CASSYSAGQGIVETQYF TRBJ2-5 TRBV6-2/TRBV6-3 TRBD1 17 many
TGTGCCAGCAGCCAAGGTCAGATCCACGGAAACACCATATATTTT CASSQGQIHGNTIYF TRBJ1-3 TRBV14 NA 15 NA
TGTGCCAGCAGTGAATGGGGGGACAGGGTCTACGAGCAGTACTTC CASSEWGDRVYEQYF TRBJ2-7 TRBV6-1 TRBD1 15 many
TGTGCCAGCAGCCGTAAGACGCCCGGGACAGGGGGCGGGAATACGCAGTATTTT CASSRKTPGTGGGNTQYF TRBJ2-3 TRBV6-2/TRBV6-3 TRBD1 18 many
TGTGCCAGCAGCTTAGACGGACTTCTTACCGGGGAGCTGTTTTTT CASSLDGLLTGELFF TRBJ2-2 TRBV7-2 NA 15 many
TGTGCCAGCAGTTACCTCTGGACTAGCGGGAGGTCCCCCTACGAGCAGTACTTC CASSYLWTSGRSPYEQYF TRBJ2-7 TRBV6-2/TRBV6-3 TRBD2 18 few
TGTGCCAGCAGCGTTAGCGGAACTAATGAAAAACTGTTTTTT CASSVSGTNEKLFF TRBJ1-4 TRBV9 NA 14 few
TGCAGTGCTAAAAAAGGCACAGATACGCAGTATTTT CSAKKGTDTQYF TRBJ2-3 TRBV20-1 NA 12 NA
TGTGCCAGCAGTTTAGTGGGCAGCGGGAGTAGGGATCGAATTCAGTACTTC CASSLVGSGSRDRIQYF TRBJ2-4 TRBV12-3/TRBV12-4 TRBD2 17 few
TGTGCCAGCAGTTACTCGGGACCGCCTCACGAGCAGTACTTC CASSYSGPPHEQYF TRBJ2-7 TRBV6-6 NA 14 many
TGTGCCTGCAGTTACTTCCGGGACAGGGCCTACGAGCAGTACTTC CACSYFRDRAYEQYF TRBJ2-7 TRBV6-2/TRBV6-3 TRBD1 15 NA
TGCAGCGTTGTGGTGAACACTGAAGCTTTCTTT CSVVVNTEAFF TRBJ1-1 TRBV29-1 NA 11 many
TGTGCCAGCAGTTTCAACGTGGCTCCCTACTCCTACAATGAGCAGCTCTTC CASSFNVAPYSYNEQLF TRBJ2-1 TRBV27 NA 17 NA
TGTGCCAGCAGCCAATCTGGTGGCAGGAGGGACATTCAGTACTTC CASSQSGGRRDIQYF TRBJ2-4 TRBV3-1 NA 15 once
TGTGCCAGCAGCCAATTAAGGACAGCCATTGAAGCTTTCTTT CASSQLRTAIEAFF TRBJ1-1 TRBV28 NA 14 many
TGTGCCAGCAGCCCCGACAGGGGGGCAGATACGCAGTATTTT CASSPDRGADTQYF TRBJ2-3 TRBV3-1 TRBD1 14 many
TGCGCCAGCAGCCCCCGGGACAGCCATTACGAGCAGTACTTC CASSPRDSHYEQYF TRBJ2-7 TRBV5-1 TRBD1 14 many
TGTGCCAGCAGTTCATACAGAGGAACTAATGAAAAACTGTTTTTT CASSSYRGTNEKLFF TRBJ1-4 TRBV28 NA 15 many
TGTGCCAGCAGCGAGGGACAGGGGGCAAATGAGCAGTTCTTC CASSEGQGANEQFF TRBJ2-1 TRBV9 TRBD1 14 many
TGTGCCTGGAGTAGAACCGGCCTTGGGGATGAGCAGTTCTTC CAWSRTGLGDEQFF TRBJ2-1 TRBV30 NA 14 many
TGTGCCAGCAGCTTTGTGGACGGGGAGCTGTTTTTT CASSFVDGELFF TRBJ2-2 TRBV7-6 NA 12 few
TGTGCCAGCAGCCAAAGACAGGGAAACTATGGCTACACCTTC CASSQRQGNYGYTF TRBJ1-2 TRBV7-2 TRBD1 14 many
TGTGCCACCTCGGACCTAGCCAAAAACATTCAGTACTTC CATSDLAKNIQYF TRBJ2-4 TRBV5-4 NA 13 once
TGTGCCAGCAGTGAGAGTAGGGCAGGGGACACTGAAGCTTTCTTT CASSESRAGDTEAFF TRBJ1-1 TRBV25-1 NA 15 many
TGTGCCAGCAGCTCCCCACAGGGGGCGCAGGACTTC CASSSPQGAQDF TRBJ2-7 TRBV7-9 TRBD1 12 NA
TGTGCCATCAGTGGACAGGGGGCAAAAGAGACCCAGTACTTC CAISGQGAKETQYF TRBJ2-5 TRBV10-3 TRBD1 14 many
TGTGCCAGCAGTGACTGGGCGGGAGGGATAGTCAATGAGCAGTTCTTC CASSDWAGGIVNEQFF TRBJ2-1 TRBV6-1 TRBD2 16 NA
TGTGCCAGCAGTTACTCCTCCGCCCAGCTCACAGATACGCAGTATTTT CASSYSSAQLTDTQYF TRBJ2-3 TRBV6-5 NA 16 many
TGCGCCAGCAGCTTCGGCCCCGAGAAAAGCGGGAATGAAAAACTGTTTTTT CASSFGPEKSGNEKLFF TRBJ1-4 TRBV5-1 NA 17 few
TGTGCCAGCAGCTTCCCCAACAGGGCTGGAAACACCATATATTTT CASSFPNRAGNTIYF TRBJ1-3 TRBV7-2 NA 15 many
TGTGCCAGCAGCTTACAGGGGGCGCACCCCTACGAGCAGTACTTC CASSLQGAHPYEQYF TRBJ2-7 TRBV28 TRBD1 15 NA
TGTGCCAGCAGTGAATATCAGGGCCAAGAGACCCAGTACTTC CASSEYQGQETQYF TRBJ2-5 TRBV25-1 NA 14 NA
TGTGCCAGCAGCTTAGAGTATGGGACCGGAGGTACGCAGTATTTT CASSLEYGTGGTQYF TRBJ2-3 TRBV11-2 NA 15 many
TGCAGCGCTGAGGAAGGTTGGGACTATGGCTACACCTTC CSAEEGWDYGYTF TRBJ1-2 TRBV29-1 NA 13 many
TGTGCCAGTAATGACGGGAATAGCAATCAGCCCCAGCATTTT CASNDGNSNQPQHF TRBJ1-5 TRBV19 NA 14 few
TGTGCCAGCAGTTACCCGGGGACTAGCACAGATACGCAGTATTTT CASSYPGTSTDTQYF TRBJ2-3 TRBV6-2/TRBV6-3 NA 15 many
TGTGCCAGCAGCCTTTTAGGAATCGAGACCTACGAGCAGTACTTC CASSLLGIETYEQYF TRBJ2-7 TRBV7-8 NA 15 many
TGTGCCAGCACCTCGGACTCTAGGGGCACCGGGGAGCTGTTTTTT CASTSDSRGTGELFF TRBJ2-2 TRBV12-3/TRBV12-4 NA 15 NA
TGTGCCAGCAAGACAACGTCCTACGAGCAGTACTTC CASKTTSYEQYF TRBJ2-7 TRBV28 NA 12 many
TGTGCCAGTAGTACCGTTCGGGGCGGACTCACTGAAGCTTTCTTT CASSTVRGGLTEAFF TRBJ1-1 TRBV19 NA 15 many